This T cell receptor (beta chain) was captured by sequencing in a study of blood T cell repertoires in COVID-19 (TCRdb year 2020). A note on the overall study: Samples from collaborators originated in the United States, Italy and Spain and spanned both the acute and convalescent phases of COVID-19. The material from the prospective study consisted of cDNA or gDNA derived from T cells, B-cell-depleted T cells, or PBMCs. The dataset comprised deeply sampled blood TCRbeta repertoires from subjects exposed to, actively infected with, or recovered from COVID-19. The repertoires were released in a freely available public database meant as a resource for research on the immune response to SARS-CoV-2. Samples were obtained from the ongoing ImmuneRACE study (first 160 participants) and from some 1,300 subjects provided by 6 global collaborators. Sample metadata almost always included a de-identified subject ID, COVID-19 status, age in years and sex. Where available, HLA class I and class II types were obtained from metadata supplied by the sample provider rather than from assay-based typing.

In Seattle, one collaborating source enrolled patients while the infection was active and tracked those patients longitudinally over the course of disease. Collaborating institutions collected whole blood in K2EDTA tubes following their own protocols. For TCRbeta analysis, collaborators shipped samples in one of three forms: frozen whole blood, isolated PBMCs, or DNA extracted from either of those sample types. In the case of this clone: What this receptor recognizes is not known. No quality values exist for individual bases; no much larger clone is one base distant.

Study-wide findings and limitations: The quantity of clinical and demographic metadata differed by source and by participant and was supplied without curation.

The germline V and J ends show losses of 5 bases and 2 bases respectively, and no gene match explains 5 bases of the junction. The CDR3 covers 15 residues, taking in both the cysteine and the phenylalanine. CDR3 DNA is the only sequence kept; it has 45 bases, read in frame from the first base. As encoded in the germline V gene, CDR1 is MNHEY while CDR2 is SVGAGI. TCRbeta CDR3 regions were amplified from genomic DNA using the immunoSEQ Assay, a bias-controlled multiplex PCR. In the original analysis: Within the assay, amplification of reference gene primers was used to estimate how many nucleated cells each sample contained. To quantify the absolute abundance of each unique TCRbeta CDR3 rearrangement, sequence reads were collapsed and filtered. Productive Simpson clonality was computed per sample as the square root of Simpson's diversity index over productive rearrangements. TCRdb provides this immuneACCESS table in a form limited to in-frame rearrangements. Some clones are lacking; in checked studies, under half of them reflect an unresolved V gene, and why the rest are absent is not known. The DNA was the basis for D and trimming; V, J and clone size are from that table. The table for this sample lists almost 400,000 clones; around 87% of them were counted only once. The ten largest account for about 2.1% of the sample.

This sequence was found in a woman between 55 and 75 years old with COVID-19, enrolled during active disease. The material sequenced was peripheral blood. The V and J genes are TRBV6-5 and TRBJ1-5; the central 8 bases match TRBD1. The nucleotide sequence is given as TGTGCCAGCAGTAGACAGGGGCGGCGCAATCAGCCCCAGCATTTT. Translation gives CASSRQGRRNQPQHF.